Each of the 24 T cell receptor beta chains below was sequenced from the same sample in a study of T-cell memory formation after mild COVID-19. From the 5' RACE reads, TCRdb called clonotypes with MiXCR, one entry per CDR3 protein. The table records almost 350,000 distinct CDR3 sequences, less than 25% of them present only once. Sequencing input: PBMCs or a T cell subset sorted from them (not recorded which). These receptor sequences come from a man between 18 and 35 years old who had mild COVID-19 (a few samples of this study predate the infection). Cell type and time point are not known.

This chain joins TRBV7-2 and TRBJ2-2; TRBD2 agrees at 7 bases. Losses at the gene ends were 5 bases for V and 7 bases for J; bases not matched to a gene: 4. This CDR3 has 13 residues. Looked up from germline, CDR1 is SGHTA and CDR2 is FQGNSA. DNA of the CDR3: TGTGCCAGCAGCGCCCGGACTAGCGGGGAGCTGTTTTTT. Protein sequence: CASSARTSGELFF.

The chain links TRBV19 to TRBJ2-2; TRBD1 agrees at 10 bases. Germline V gives CDR1 LNHDA, CDR2 SQIVND (reference sequence). V dropped 5 bases and J dropped 8; count of bases not matched to a gene: 2. This CDR3 comprises 13 residues. CDR3 bases: TGTGCCAGTAGTGACAGGGGGCGAGGGGAGCTGTTTTTT. This translates into CASSDRGRGELFF.

This clonotype was observed a few times. The chain couples TRBV18 to TRBJ1-2; a possible D gene is TRBD1 (5 bases). The CDR3 is 14 amino acids. CDR1 and CDR2 from the germline V gene are KGHSH and LQKENI. Trimming pared 2 bases from V and 5 bases from J, leaving 12 bases between. The CDR3 DNA sequence: TGTGCCAGCTCACCAGCTGGTGCAGGGTATGGCTACACCTTC. Residues: CASSPAGAGYGYTF.

The J gene is TRBJ2-1, the V gene TRBV14; D is possibly TRBD1 (5 bases). Per the germline V gene, CDR1 is SGHDN and CDR2 is FVKESK. Trimming stripped 2 bases from V and 1 base from J, with 9 bases between. This CDR3 has 15 amino acids. The CDR3 DNA sequence: TGTGCCAGCAGCCAAACGAGGACATCCTACAATGAGCAGTTCTTC. Translating gives CASSQTRTSYNEQFF.

The J gene is TRBJ2-3, the V gene TRBV5-1, with TRBD1 identical over 10 bases. CDR1 SGHRS and CDR2 YFSETQ come from the germline V gene. This CDR3 has 16 residues. The ends lost 4 bases at V and 3 bases at J; junction bases unmatched: 8. Here the CDR3 DNA reads TGCGCCAGCAGCGCAACCGGGACAGGGGTGACAGATACGCAGTATTTT. This gives the protein CASSATGTGVTDTQYF.

This clonotype was found a few times. The chain joins TRBV12-3 or TRBV12-4 to TRBJ2-5, with TRBD2 matching 14 bases. The CDR3 extends over 15 amino acids. Trimming removed 6 bases from V and 4 bases from J; junction bases left unmatched: 4. CDR3 loop: CASRAGLAGAETQYF. CDR3 sequence (DNA): TGTGCCAGCAGGGCGGGACTAGCGGGGGCAGAGACCCAGTACTTC.

This clonotype was detected a few times. In nucleotides, the CDR3 is TGCGCCAGCAGCCAAGCTCAAGCACATACGAACACTGAAGCTTTCTTT. Its protein is CASSQAQAHTNTEAFF. The gene calls are TRBV4-3 and TRBJ1-1; the D is unclear. This CDR3 comprises 16 residues. V lost 1 base and J lost 1, with 13 bases in between. Germline CDR1 LGHNA, CDR2 YSLEER.

The genes are TRBV5-6 and TRBJ2-7; 7 bases map to TRBD1. Germline CDR1 and CDR2: SGHDT and YYEEEE. V lost 3 bases to trimming and J lost 0 bases; unmatched junction nucleotides: 12. The CDR3 has 17 amino acids. CDR3 sequence: CASSSIGRQGVSYEQYF. In DNA, the CDR3 is TGTGCCAGCAGCTCCATAGGGAGACAGGGAGTCTCCTACGAGCAGTACTTC.

This chain links TRBV5-1 with TRBJ1-5; D is unresolved. The CDR3 loop spans 13 amino acids. Germline CDR1 and CDR2: SGHRS and YFSETQ. V shed 4 bases and J shed 4 bases, with 9 bases lying between them. The DNA of the CDR3 is TGCGCCAGCAGCCCAGACGGTAATCAGCCCCAGCATTTT. It translates to CASSPDGNQPQHF.

This chain links TRBV28 with TRBJ2-3, with D unresolved. The ends were cut back, 4 bases at V and 3 bases at J, with 14 bases in the middle. The CDR3 extends over 15 amino acids. The germline gives CDR1 MDHEN, CDR2 SYDVKM. CDR3 coding DNA: TGTGCCAGCAGTTCTTTGCAAAAGGGAACAGATACGCAGTATTTT. Its translation is CASSSLQKGTDTQYF.

This clonotype was seen only a few times. This CDR3 is CASSLALAGSSDTQYF. CDR3 bases: TGCGCCAGCAGCTTGGCACTAGCGGGGAGTTCAGATACGCAGTATTTT. This rearrangement joins TRBV5-1 to TRBJ2-3; 10 bases fit TRBD2. Germline-derived CDR1 and CDR2 are SGHRS and YFSETQ. The CDR3 has 16 residues. V shed 0 bases, J shed 4 bases, and the junction held 5 bases outside the gene matches.

The sample holds many counts of this clonotype. The chain joins TRBV4-2 to TRBJ2-1; 10 bases fit TRBD2. CDR3 length: 16 amino acids. The germline V gene has CDR1 LGHNA and CDR2 YNFKEQ. V was pared by 1 base and J by 9 bases, with 9 bases of the junction left unmatched. The CDR3 DNA is TGTGCCAGCAGCCAAGGAGCGGGGGGGCAGGTGGGTGAGCAGTTCTTC. It translates to CASSQGAGGQVGEQFF.

This clonotype was observed at least ten times. This chain connects TRBV4-1 to TRBJ2-5; possible D gene TRBD2, 5 bases. The CDR3 loop spans 14 amino acids. From germline, CDR1 is MGHRA and CDR2 YSYEKL. Trimming removed 4 bases at V and 4 bases at J, with 13 bases between. The CDR3 sequence: CASSPGVGAETQYF. CDR3 DNA sequence: TGCGCCAGCAGCCCGGGTGTGGGAGCAGAGACCCAGTACTTC.

At least ten counts were recorded for this clonotype. The chain has TRBV5-1 and TRBJ2-2, with 7 bases matching TRBD1. V lost 3 bases to trimming and J lost 2 bases; unmatched junction nucleotides: 4. CDR1 is SGHRS and CDR2 is YFSETQ in the germline V gene. The length of the CDR3 is 15 residues. This CDR3 is CASSSQGPNTGELFF. The CDR3 DNA is TGCGCCAGCAGCTCACAGGGGCCTAACACCGGGGAGCTGTTTTTT.

This clonotype has only a few counts. The J gene is TRBJ1-1, the V gene TRBV4-2; D is ambiguous. Germline CDR1 LGHNA, CDR2 YNFKEQ. The CDR3 totals 16 residues. Trimming removed 3 bases from V and 3 bases from J, with 17 bases in between. The CDR3 protein is CASSHPAQGMDTEAFF. The CDR3 DNA reads as TGTGCCAGCAGCCACCCCGCCCAAGGGATGGACACTGAAGCTTTCTTT.

This clonotype was seen a handful of times. The chain couples TRBV9 to TRBJ2-2, with 9 bases fitting TRBD1. CDR1 is SGDLS and CDR2 is YYNGEE in the germline V gene. V shed 1 base, J shed 5 bases, and the junction held 3 bases outside the gene matches. CDR3 length equals 15 residues. The CDR3, as DNA: TGTGCCAGCAGCGTACGGACAGGGGTTACCGGGGAGCTGTTTTTT. The encoded protein is CASSVRTGVTGELFF.

The chain recombines TRBV5-1 with TRBJ2-7; 9 bases fit TRBD1. Germline lookup yields CDR1 SGHRS and CDR2 YFSETQ. This CDR3 is built from 15 residues. V lost 6 bases, J lost 7 bases, and 14 bases stayed unmatched. CDR3 in amino acids: CASTALGTGTGEQYF. Written as DNA, the CDR3 is TGCGCCAGCACCGCCCTCGGGACAGGGACGGGGGAGCAGTACTTC.

The chain recombines TRBV6-2 or TRBV6-3 with TRBJ2-1; 10 nucleotides agree with TRBD2. V gave up 7 bases and J gave up 8 bases; unmatched junction bases: 8. CDR1 MNHEY and CDR2 SVGEGT come from the germline V gene. The CDR3 runs to 14 residues. CDR3 coding DNA: TGTGCCAGCACTCTAGCGGGGGATTCCTATGAGCAGTTCTTC. This codes for CASTLAGDSYEQFF.

This clonotype was recorded a few times. The chain employs TRBV29-1 and TRBJ2-1; no definite D call. The V end was cut by 4 bases, the J end by 6 bases, with 7 bases between. The CDR3 extends over 11 amino acids. CDR1 and CDR2 from the germline V gene are SQVTM and ANQGSEA. The CDR3 DNA reads as TGCAGCGTTGGGACGACCAATGAGCAGTTCTTC. Translation: CSVGTTNEQFF.

The chain joins TRBV14 to TRBJ2-4, with a possible D match to TRBD2 (6 bases). Between the trimmed V and J ends, which lost 4 bases and 0 bases, there was a span of 13 bases. The CDR3 extends over 16 amino acids. The V gene's germline CDR1 is SGHDN and CDR2 FVKESK. This chain's CDR3 is CASSLTLAAAKNIQYF. For the CDR3, the DNA is TGTGCCAGCAGCCTTACCTTAGCGGCAGCCAAAAACATTCAGTACTTC.

This clonotype appeared many times. V usage is TRBV5-1 and J usage is TRBJ2-1; D uncertain. V gave up 0 bases and J gave up 5 bases, with 9 bases separating them. The CDR3 has 14 residues. In germline, CDR1 is SGHRS, CDR2 YFSETQ. The CDR3 nucleotides are TGCGCCAGCAGCTTGGAGGGTCGGCACAATGAGCAGTTCTTC. Amino acids: CASSLEGRHNEQFF. Supplemented by reference TRBV5-1 and TRBJ2-1, the full variable domain reads KAGVTQTPRYLIKTRGQQVTLSCSPISGHRSVSWYQQTPGQGLQFLFEYFSETQRNKGNFPGRFSGRQFSNSRSEMNVSTLELGDSALYLCASSLEGRHNEQFFGPGTRLTVL.

V usage is TRBV3-1 and J usage is TRBJ1-1, with TRBD1 matching over 8 bases. Germline CDR1 and CDR2: LGHDT and YNNKEL (reference sequence). With 2 bases clipped from V and 13 bases from J, the junction kept 18 bases outside the gene matches. The CDR3 extends over 16 amino acids. As DNA, the CDR3 is TGTGCCAGCAGCCAATCTACTATGAAGGGAGACAGGGGAGGTTTCTTT. Its protein is CASSQSTMKGDRGGFF.

V usage is TRBV7-3 and J usage is TRBJ2-5; 8 nucleotides agree with TRBD2. The ends lost 8 bases at V and 4 bases at J; junction bases unmatched: 9. The CDR3 runs 14 residues. Germline V lookup: CDR1 SGHTA, CDR2 FQGTGA. CDR3 amino acids: CASGPGGPGETQYF. The CDR3 region has the DNA TGTGCCAGCGGGCCGGGGGGGCCGGGAGAGACCCAGTACTTC. The whole variable domain, remainder taken from reference TRBV7-3 and TRBJ2-5, is GAGVSQTPSNKVTEKGKYVELRCDPISGHTALYWYRQSLGQGPEFLIYFQGTGAADDSGLPNDRFFAVRPEGSVSTLKIQRTERGDSAVYLCASGPGGPGETQYFGPGTRLLVL.

V is TRBV5-1 and J is TRBJ1-4, with 8 bases lining up with TRBD1. Germline-derived CDR1 and CDR2 are SGHRS and YFSETQ. CDR3 length: 16 residues. Trimming removed 4 bases from V and 5 bases from J; junction bases left unmatched: 10. CDR3 bases: TGCGCCAGCAGCCAGAACGGACAGGGCGACAATGAAAAACTGTTTTTT. Its translation is CASSQNGQGDNEKLFF.